The 8 T cell receptor beta chains below come from one sample, sequenced in a study of shared clonotypes between healthy human individuals. Naive CD8 cells, CD45RO-negative and positively selected for CCR7, excluded terminally differentiated effector memory CD45RA+ cells. Measured with immunoSEQ multiplex PCR; TCRdb has only the in-frame clones, and not every one. The sample has roughly 1,800,000 clones, less than 95% seen once. Specimen: naive CD8+ T cells sorted from blood. The receptor source for this set is a man in his late teens or twenties in good health.

The chain recombines TRBV30 with TRBJ2-6; weak D call: TRBD2 (5 bases). The CDR3 covers 18 residues. Deletions cut 0 bases from V and 0 bases from J, with 15 bases between. The germline V gene has CDR1 GTSNPN and CDR2 SVGIG (reference sequence). CDR3 bases: TGTGCCTGGAGTGTACTGAGGGTAGGGAGCTCTGGGGCCAACGTCCTGACTTTC. Translating gives CAWSVLRVGSSGANVLTF.

Only one count was recorded for this clone. The chain links TRBV19 to TRBJ1-1; D perhaps matches TRBD1 (5 bases). V was pared by 7 bases and J by 2 bases, with 11 bases between. Germline V gene data show CDR1 as LNHDA and CDR2 as SQIVND (reference sequence). The CDR3 extends over 13 amino acids. The DNA of the CDR3 is TGTGCCAGTACCTGGGGGGTTAACACTGAAGCTTTCTTT. It is translated as CASTWGVNTEAFF. Full variable domain (missing parts from reference TRBV19 and TRBJ1-1): DGGITQSPKYLFRKEGQNVTLSCEQNLNHDAMYWYRQDPGQGLRLIYYSQIVNDFQKGDIAEGYSVSREKKESFPLTVTSAQKNPTAFYLCASTWGVNTEAFFGQGTRLTVV.

This sequence joins TRBV28 and TRBJ1-5; 8 bases are a match to TRBD1. The germline V gene encodes CDR1 MDHEN and CDR2 SYDVKM. V lost 5 bases and J lost 5; bases outside the gene matches: 14. This CDR3 contains 17 residues. CDR3 sequence (DNA): TGTGCCAGCAGTCCGAGAGGGGTGCAGGGGGCCCATCAGCCCCAGCATTTT. Translated: CASSPRGVQGAHQPQHF.

J is TRBJ1-1 and V is TRBV19; 7 bases line up with TRBD1. Looked up from germline, CDR1 is LNHDA and CDR2 is SQIVND (reference sequence). Losses at the gene ends were 5 bases for V and 6 bases for J; bases not matched to a gene: 12. This CDR3 region has 15 residues. In nucleotides, the CDR3 is TGTGCCAGTAGTCCCATAGATGACAGGGTACCTGAAGCTTTCTTT. Residues: CASSPIDDRVPEAFF.

V is TRBV27 and J is TRBJ2-3; D possibly matches TRBD1 or TRBD2 (6 bases each). CDR1 and CDR2 (germline): MNHEY, SMNVEV (reference sequence). The germline V and J ends were trimmed by 4 bases and 1 base, with 18 bases remaining between them. The CDR3 is 17 amino acids. The CDR3 spells CASSSGPGAPGTDTQYF. CDR3 bases: TGTGCCAGCAGTTCAGGCCCGGGGGCCCCTGGCACAGATACGCAGTATTTT.

The rearrangement joins TRBV5-8 to TRBJ2-1; a weak D match, TRBD1 (5 bases). Between the trimmed V and J ends, which lost 1 base and 7 bases, there was a span of 6 bases. This CDR3 region has 12 residues. Germline values: CDR1 SGHTS, CDR2 YDEGEE. CDR3 nucleotides: TGTGCCAGCAGCTTGACAGGTAATGAGCAGTTCTTC. It specifies CASSLTGNEQFF.

V gene TRBV19 combines with J gene TRBJ1-5; D call uncertain. This CDR3 has 13 residues. Germline V gene sequence: CDR1 LNHDA, CDR2 SQIVND (reference sequence). V lost 10 bases, J lost 5 bases, and 15 bases lay in between. The CDR3 region is CATQGGNYQPQHF. CDR3 coding DNA: TGTGCCACCCAAGGTGGGAATTATCAGCCCCAGCATTTT.

The V and J genes are TRBV5-6 and TRBJ2-5; D gene unclear. The germline V gene encodes CDR1 SGHDT and CDR2 YYEEEE. The CDR3 runs to 14 residues. Between the trimmed V and J ends, which lost 2 bases and 1 base, there was a span of 9 bases. DNA for the CDR3: TGTGCCAGCAGCTTCCGGCGGCTCCAAGAGACCCAGTACTTC. This encodes CASSFRRLQETQYF.